The 4 T cell receptor beta chains given below trace back to one sample, sequenced in a study of T cell repertoires in cytomegalovirus infection (dated by TCRdb to the late 2010s). These receptors' antigens are unknown. The reads were generated on an Illumina HiSeq 1500. TCRdb handled the public reads itself, with Q25 trimming in fastp and clone calling in MiXCR, and kept productive beta chains. Every CDR3 protein is listed once, alongside the most common genes and DNA of its rows. Counted in this sample were roughly 920,000 distinct CDR3 sequences; about a third of them appeared once. Roughly an eighth of the sample rests with the top ten. The treatment or condition label, read with the paper, signifies: in vitro stimulation with specific CMV peptide epitopes to enrich CMV-specific T cells. Material: cultured CD8+ T cells from PBMCs, obtained from culture after CMV antigen stimulation. These TCRs come from a human donor in good health (CMV status not recorded). Some clones in this sample may be carry-over from other donors' samples.

This clonotype has only a few counts. The chain joins TRBV27 to TRBJ1-5; D is possibly TRBD1 (5 bases). Looked up from germline, CDR1 is MNHEY and CDR2 is SMNVEV (reference sequence). Trimming removed 9 bases at V and 15 bases at J, with 18 bases between. This CDR3 is 11 amino acids long. In nucleotides, the CDR3 is TGTGCCAGTCGGAAGGGAGGGGCTCCGCATTTT. The encoded protein is CASRKGGAPHF.

About this clonotype itself: A much larger clone lies one base from this, so it may be a read error. The V gene is TRBV7-6, the J gene TRBJ2-7, with D perhaps TRBD1 or TRBD2 (5 bases each). The J call may not be correct, given that the DNA end is closer to TRBJ2-1. Germline V gene data show CDR1 as SGHVS and CDR2 as FNYEAQ. This CDR3 region has 14 residues. Written as DNA, the CDR3 is TGTGCCAGCACCCCCTCCCAGGGTTGGGACGAGCAGTTCTTC. Residues: CASTPSQGWDEQFF.

This clonotype was counted only a few times. V and J are TRBV2 and TRBJ2-1; 9 nucleotides line up with TRBD1. J lost 7 bases, V lost 4 bases, and 11 bases had no gene match. This CDR3 is built from 16 residues. The germline V gene has CDR1 SNHLY and CDR2 FYNNEI. In nucleotides, the CDR3 is TGTGCCAGCAGTGTGTACCGGGACAGGGCAAGGAATGAGCAGTTCTTC. Protein product: CASSVYRDRARNEQFF.

The chain joins TRBV20-1 to TRBJ2-2; 14 positions agree with TRBD2. This CDR3 spans 16 amino acids. Germline assignment: CDR1 DFQATT and CDR2 SNEGSKA (reference sequence). The trim removed 0 bases at V and 7 bases at J, leaving 4 bases unmatched. The CDR3 nucleotides are TGCAGTGCTAGAGAGACTAGCGGGGGGGCCGGCGGGGAGCTGTTTTTT. It encodes CSARETSGGAGGELFF.